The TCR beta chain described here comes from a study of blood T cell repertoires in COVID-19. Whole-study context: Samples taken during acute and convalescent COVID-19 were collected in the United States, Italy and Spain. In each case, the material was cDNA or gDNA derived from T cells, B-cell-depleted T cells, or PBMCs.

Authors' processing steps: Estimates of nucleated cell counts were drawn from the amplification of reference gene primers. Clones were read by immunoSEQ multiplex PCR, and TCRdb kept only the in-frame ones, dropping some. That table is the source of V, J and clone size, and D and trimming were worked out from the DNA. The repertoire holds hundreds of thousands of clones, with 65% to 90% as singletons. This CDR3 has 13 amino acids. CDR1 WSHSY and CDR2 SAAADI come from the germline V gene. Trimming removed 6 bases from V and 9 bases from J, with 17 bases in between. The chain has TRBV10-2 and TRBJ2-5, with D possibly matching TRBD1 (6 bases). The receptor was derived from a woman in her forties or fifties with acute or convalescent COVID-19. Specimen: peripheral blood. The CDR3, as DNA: TGCGCCAGCAGCCCACAGGGCTTGTCGTCCCAGTACTTC. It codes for CASSPQGLSSQYF.